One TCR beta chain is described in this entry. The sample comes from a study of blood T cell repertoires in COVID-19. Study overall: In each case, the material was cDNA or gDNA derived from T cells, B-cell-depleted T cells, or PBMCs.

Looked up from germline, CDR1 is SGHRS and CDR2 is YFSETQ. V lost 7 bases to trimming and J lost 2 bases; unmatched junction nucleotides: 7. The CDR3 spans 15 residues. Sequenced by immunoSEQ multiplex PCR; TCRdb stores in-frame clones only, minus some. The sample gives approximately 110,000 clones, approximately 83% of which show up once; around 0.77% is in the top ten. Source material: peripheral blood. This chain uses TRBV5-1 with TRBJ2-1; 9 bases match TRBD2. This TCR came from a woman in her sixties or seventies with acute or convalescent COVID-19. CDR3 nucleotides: TGCGCCAGCTCTGGGACTAGCTCGGCCTACAATGAGCAGTTCTTC. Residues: CASSGTSSAYNEQFF.